One and the same sample provided the 23 T cell receptor beta chains below, sequenced in a study of regulatory T cells in long-lasting Graves disease. Time point defined: newly diagnosed GD, antithyroid drugs for less than 3 months. RNA from PBMCs was the source of the TCR library. Construction of TCR beta libraries relied on iRepertoire HTBI primers and on Arm-PCR targeting CDR3 regions. TCRdb redid the calling of the multiplex PCR reads with MiXCR, one entry per CDR3 protein. The data show hundreds of thousands of distinct CDR3 sequences, with approximately 13% seen just once and roughly 10% held by the top ten. This sample was shared with a second study, whose subject was T cells in Graves' hyperthyroidism and ophthalmopathy.

The sample was peripheral blood mononuclear cells (PBMCs), taken at new diagnosis, from a patient treated with antithyroid drugs. Every receptor here comes from a man aged 25-45 years with Graves disease.

Concerning this clonotype itself: A single base separates this from a much larger clone, so it may be a read error. This chain joins TRBV5-1 and TRBJ2-1; 8 nucleotides line up with TRBD2. This CDR3 is 15 amino acids long. The V gene's germline CDR1 is SGHRS and CDR2 YFSETQ. In nucleotides, the CDR3 is TGTGCCAGCAGCCGAGCGGGAGTATCCTGCAATGAGCAGTTCTTC. It encodes CASSRAGVSCNEQFF.

As concerns this clonotype: A much larger clone lies a single base off, so this may be a read error. The gene calls are TRBV11-3 and TRBJ2-2; tentative D call: TRBD1 (5 bases). From germline, CDR1 is SGHNT and CDR2 YENEEA. The CDR3 loop spans 14 amino acids. V was clipped by 9 bases and J by 6 bases, with 17 bases between them. CDR3 sequence (DNA): TGTGCCAGTAAGGACACCCTTAAGTCCGGGGAGCTGTTTTTT. Amino acids: CASKDTLKSGELFF.

V usage is TRBV6-1 and J usage is TRBJ1-3; 8 bases align to TRBD1. Trimming removed 9 bases from V and 4 bases from J; junction bases left unmatched: 5. The CDR3 spans 13 residues. Germline assignment: CDR1 MNHNS and CDR2 SASEGT. The CDR3 sequence is CASPGGLGNTIYF. For the CDR3, the DNA is TGTGCCAGTCCAGGGGGCCTGGGAAACACCATATATTTT.

This clonotype showed up many times. The rearrangement joins TRBV27 to TRBJ1-2; possibly TRBD1 for D (5 bases). Germline loops: CDR1 MNHEY, CDR2 SMNVEV (reference sequence). CDR3 length equals 13 residues. V lost 3 bases, J lost 8 bases, and 13 bases lay in between. For the CDR3, the DNA is TGTGCCAGCAGTTTTTACCAGGGTGGAGGCTACACCTTC. Translation: CASSFYQGGGYTF.

This clonotype was detected a few times. V and J are TRBV4-2 and TRBJ2-7; D might be TRBD2 (5 bases). The V and J ends lost 0 bases and 0 bases respectively, with 9 bases between them. Germline V gives CDR1 LGHNA, CDR2 YNFKEQ. This CDR3 comprises 15 residues. The CDR3 DNA is TGTGCCAGCAGCCAAGATCCCCGGGACTCCTACGAGCAGTACTTC. This sequence encodes CASSQDPRDSYEQYF.

A few counts support this clonotype. The chain is built from TRBV5-1 and TRBJ2-1; TRBD2 matches at 11 bases. The CDR3 sequence is 16 residues long. Germline assignment: CDR1 SGHRS and CDR2 YFSETQ. V shed 0 bases, J shed 10 bases, and the junction held 9 bases outside the gene matches. The CDR3 bases are TGCGCCAGCAGCTTGGGGGTAGCGGGAGGGCCGTGGGAGCAGTTCTTC. Its protein is CASSLGVAGGPWEQFF.

The gene calls are TRBV15 and TRBJ2-7; D tentatively reads TRBD1 or TRBD2 (5 bases each). Germline values: CDR1 LNHNV, CDR2 YYDKDF (reference sequence). The V gene lost 1 base and the J gene lost 6 bases, with 16 bases spanning the gap. This CDR3 contains 15 residues. The CDR3 sequence is CATSRAGAPAAEQYF. The CDR3, as DNA: TGTGCCACCAGCAGAGCCGGGGCGCCGGCGGCCGAGCAGTACTTC.

The chain employs TRBV12-3 or TRBV12-4 and TRBJ2-1; 10 bases are a match to TRBD2. V trimming: 3 bases; J trimming: 3 bases; junction bases outside the gene matches: 8. This CDR3 has 17 residues. CDR3 amino acids: CASSFPSGSQSYNEQFF. For the CDR3, the DNA is TGTGCCAGCAGTTTCCCTAGCGGGAGTCAAAGCTACAATGAGCAGTTCTTC.

This clonotype was recorded many times. The chain is built from TRBV28 and TRBJ2-7, with D perhaps assigned TRBD1 or TRBD2 (6 bases each). The germline V gene has CDR1 MDHEN and CDR2 SYDVKM. Trimming shortened V by 6 bases and J by 4 bases, and 19 bases separated the two germline ends. The CDR3 totals 15 residues. CDR3 nucleotides: TGTGCCAGCAGCCCCCGTTGGGGGGCGCGGTACGAGCAGTACTTC. Its protein is CASSPRWGARYEQYF.

This clonotype was observed a handful of times. Here the CDR3 DNA reads TGTGCCAGCAGCCAAGGACTGGAAAAACTGTTTTTT. Amino acids: CASSQGLEKLFF. This rearrangement joins TRBV13 to TRBJ1-4; D is uncertain. Trimming left V 5 bases short and J 8 bases short, with 9 bases between. The CDR3 contains 12 residues. The V gene's germline CDR1 is PRHDT and CDR2 FYEKMQ (reference sequence).

This clonotype was picked up many times. V usage is TRBV11-2 and J usage is TRBJ1-2; TRBD1 is a possible D gene (6 bases). The CDR3 totals 12 residues. V shed 6 bases and J shed 6 bases, with 11 bases lying between them. Germline lookup yields CDR1 SGHAT and CDR2 FQNNGV. The CDR3 DNA follows: TGTGCCAGCAGTCTACAGGGAGATGGCTACACCTTC. This encodes CASSLQGDGYTF.

The V call is TRBV20-1, the J call TRBJ1-1; D unresolved. Germline V lookup: CDR1 DFQATT, CDR2 SNEGSKA (reference sequence). This CDR3 has 17 residues. The V end was cut by 0 bases, the J end by 0 bases, with 17 bases between. CDR3 nucleotide sequence: TGCAGTGCTAGAGATCTAGGACGGAATTTCATGAACACTGAAGCTTTCTTT. This translates into CSARDLGRNFMNTEAFF.

The chain carries TRBV5-8 and TRBJ2-5; D possibly corresponds to TRBD1 (5 bases). Germline CDR1 is SGHTS and CDR2 is YDEGEE. Trimming took off 1 base at V and 2 bases at J, with 15 bases between the two ends. This CDR3 contains 16 residues. This CDR3 reads CASSLSVTVKQETQYF. In nucleotides, the CDR3 is TGTGCCAGCAGCTTGTCGGTGACAGTGAAGCAAGAGACCCAGTACTTC.

This clonotype showed up many times. V is TRBV20-1 and J is TRBJ1-5, with 9 bases aligning to TRBD1. CDR3 length: 14 residues. V lost 6 bases to trimming and J lost 4 bases; unmatched junction nucleotides: 7. In germline, CDR1 is DFQATT, CDR2 SNEGSKA (reference sequence). The CDR3 DNA reads TGCAGTGCCCTCGGGACAGGGAGTAATCAGCCCCAGCATTTT. Translating it yields CSALGTGSNQPQHF.

There are many counts of this clonotype. The chain couples TRBV28 to TRBJ2-3; D may be TRBD1 (6 bases). V lost 2 bases and J lost 0, with 15 bases in between. Germline loops: CDR1 MDHEN, CDR2 SYDVKM. The CDR3 contains 17 residues. As DNA, the CDR3 is TGTGCCAGCAGTTTACGCCTTGGGGGCGGGAGCACAGATACGCAGTATTTT. It yields the protein CASSLRLGGGSTDTQYF.

V usage is TRBV7-2 and J usage is TRBJ1-1, with D possibly matching TRBD1 (5 bases). The CDR3 sequence is 15 residues long. CDR1 is SGHTA, CDR2 FQGNSA, per germline. V was clipped by 3 bases and J by 4 bases, with 15 bases between them. CDR3 bases: TGTGCCAGCAGCTTGAGCGGGGGGGGTATCACTGAAGCTTTCTTT. It codes for CASSLSGGGITEAFF.

This chain uses TRBV20-1 with TRBJ2-3; D unresolved. The V end was cut by 2 bases, the J end by 0 bases, with 9 bases between. Germline CDR1 is DFQATT and CDR2 is SNEGSKA (reference sequence). CDR3 size: 14 residues. This CDR3 is CSARRSPSTDTQYF. The CDR3 DNA reads TGCAGTGCTAGAAGGAGCCCTAGCACAGATACGCAGTATTTT.

The chain has TRBV7-9 and TRBJ2-1; 12 nucleotides agree with TRBD2. CDR3 size: 15 residues. After removal of 5 bases from V and 8 bases from J, the junction contained 7 bases not matched to a gene. Germline-derived CDR1 and CDR2 are SEHNR and FQNEAQ (reference sequence). The CDR3 protein is CASSPGTSGLDEQFF. The CDR3 nucleotides are TGTGCCAGCAGCCCGGGGACTAGCGGGTTAGATGAGCAGTTCTTC.

This clonotype was counted a few times. This may be a read error, as it is one base from a much larger clone. The chain employs TRBV28 and TRBJ2-1; 10 positions agree with TRBD2. V lost 4 bases to trimming and J lost 8 bases; unmatched junction nucleotides: 8. Germline loops: CDR1 MDHEN, CDR2 SYDVKM. The CDR3 extends over 15 amino acids. The DNA for the CDR3 is TGTGCCAGCAGTTCGGCTAGCGGGAGCCCAGATGAGCAGTTCTTC. Amino acids: CASSSASGSPDEQFF.

This chain connects TRBV2 to TRBJ2-2; D unclear. In germline, CDR1 is SNHLY, CDR2 FYNNEI. CDR3 length equals 13 residues. Trimming took off 6 bases at V and 4 bases at J, with 9 bases between the two ends. CDR3 residues: CASSLTATGELFF. As DNA, the CDR3 is TGTGCCAGCAGCCTTACGGCCACCGGGGAGCTGTTTTTT.

This clonotype was counted many times. The gene calls are TRBV5-1 and TRBJ2-3; 11 nucleotides match TRBD2. The CDR3 runs 16 residues. With 4 bases clipped from V and 3 bases from J, the junction kept 7 bases outside the gene matches. Germline V lookup: CDR1 SGHRS, CDR2 YFSETQ. This CDR3 reads CASSTLLAGVTDTQYF. In DNA, the CDR3 is TGCGCCAGCAGCACCTTACTAGCGGGAGTGACAGATACGCAGTATTTT. The variable domain in full, completed from reference TRBV5-1 and TRBJ2-3, reads KAGVTQTPRYLIKTRGQQVTLSCSPISGHRSVSWYQQTPGQGLQFLFEYFSETQRNKGNFPGRFSGRQFSNSRSEMNVSTLELGDSALYLCASSTLLAGVTDTQYFGPGTRLTVL.

This clonotype was counted at least ten times. The chain joins TRBV11-3 to TRBJ2-3; D remains ambiguous. Trimming pared 5 bases from V and 3 bases from J, leaving 9 bases between. CDR1 is SGHNT and CDR2 is YENEEA in the germline V gene. CDR3 length equals 13 residues. CDR3 DNA sequence: TGTGCCAGCAGCCGACGTGAGACAGATACGCAGTATTTT. It translates to CASSRRETDTQYF.

Regarding this clonotype: At one end, the junction sequence differs from germline, possibly due to a read error. V usage is TRBV5-1 and J usage is TRBJ1-4, with D tentatively TRBD1 (6 bases). CDR3 length: 16 residues. Per germline, CDR1 SGHRS and CDR2 YFSETQ. CDR3 sequence: CASRRGRSATNEELFF. Written as DNA, the CDR3 is TGCGCCAGCAGACGGGGGCGGAGTGCAACTAATGAAGAACTGTTTTTT.